The 20 T cell receptor beta chains given below trace back to one sample, sequenced in a study of shared clonotypes between healthy human individuals. Assay used: immunoSEQ multiplex PCR; TCRdb lists only in-frame clones, some missing. The sample yields under 2,500,000 clones, around 95% seen once. The sequencing sample was made of naive CD4+ T cells sorted from blood. Subset here: CD45RA+ positively selected. The receptors shown here come from a young man in good health.

CDR3 protein: CASSPQSGQDEKLFF. Here the CDR3 DNA reads TGTGCCAGCTCACCACAGTCAGGGCAGGATGAAAAACTGTTTTTT. The chain recombines TRBV18 with TRBJ1-4, with D possibly TRBD1 on 5 matching bases. Trimming removed 1 base from V and 6 bases from J, with 12 bases in between. Germline V CDR1 and CDR2: KGHSH, LQKENI. The CDR3 covers 15 residues.

CDR3 nucleotide sequence: TGTGCCAGCAGCTTACGGATAGAGGGGGCCCCGACTGGGGCCAACGTCCTGACTTTC. It translates to CASSLRIEGAPTGANVLTF. This chain uses TRBV7-9 with TRBJ2-6; 7 bases fit TRBD1. The ends lost 2 bases at V and 2 bases at J; junction bases unmatched: 12. The CDR3 spans 19 residues. In germline, CDR1 is SEHNR, CDR2 FQNEAQ (reference sequence).

The chain employs TRBV29-1 and TRBJ2-7; a possible D gene is TRBD1 (5 bases). The germline V gene has CDR1 SQVTM and CDR2 ANQGSEA. Trimming left V 5 bases short and J 2 bases short, with 16 bases between. This CDR3 region has 14 residues. The CDR3 reads CSVREETVPYEQYF. The CDR3 DNA is TGCAGCGTTCGAGAGGAGACAGTACCCTACGAGCAGTACTTC.

This CDR3 is CASSQAFGQQGSETQYF. CDR3 DNA sequence: TGCGCCAGCAGCCAAGCGTTTGGGCAGCAAGGGAGTGAGACCCAGTACTTC. The V call is TRBV4-1, the J call TRBJ2-5; maybe TRBD2 (5 bases). Germline lookup yields CDR1 MGHRA and CDR2 YSYEKL. This CDR3 spans 17 amino acids. V lost 1 base to trimming and J lost 5 bases, with 20 bases between them.

The chain carries TRBV19 and TRBJ2-5; 10 positions match TRBD1. The CDR3 is made up of 15 amino acids. Germline V gene data show CDR1 as LNHDA and CDR2 as SQIVND (reference sequence). The junction had 4 bases not matched to a gene; V was cut back by 1 base and J by 5 bases. CDR3 coding DNA: TGTGCCAGTAGTATAGCAGGGACAGGGGACGAGACCCAGTACTTC. Translating gives CASSIAGTGDETQYF. The full variable domain, with the rest looked up from reference TRBV19 and TRBJ2-5, is DGGITQSPKYLFRKEGQNVTLSCEQNLNHDAMYWYRQDPGQGLRLIYYSQIVNDFQKGDIAEGYSVSREKKESFPLTVTSAQKNPTAFYLCASSIAGTGDETQYFGPGTRLLVL.

The chain joins TRBV5-5 to TRBJ1-6; TRBD1 aligns across 8 bases. The trim removed 2 bases at V and 10 bases at J, leaving 8 bases unmatched. Looked up from germline, CDR1 is SGHKS and CDR2 is YYEKEE (reference sequence). This CDR3 spans 15 amino acids. CDR3 DNA: TGTGCCAGCAGCTTAAGAGACAGGGGACAATCACCCCTCCACTTT. Amino acids: CASSLRDRGQSPLHF.

This clone came up once. V usage is TRBV9 and J usage is TRBJ2-5, with 11 positions matching TRBD1. Germline lookup yields CDR1 SGDLS and CDR2 YYNGEE. This CDR3 spans 15 amino acids. Trimming took 0 bases from V and 4 from J; bases not matched to a gene: 2. For the CDR3, the DNA is TGTGCCAGCAGCGTAGGGACAGGGGGCGGAGAGACCCAGTACTTC. Translation gives CASSVGTGGGETQYF.

The rearrangement uses TRBV4-1 and TRBJ2-7; 7 positions agree with TRBD1. In germline, CDR1 is MGHRA, CDR2 YSYEKL. V lost 1 base, J lost 1 base, and 13 bases stayed unmatched. The CDR3 spans 18 residues. Written as DNA, the CDR3 is TGCGCCAGCAGCCAAGCTTATCTACAGGGGCGAATATCCTACGAGCAGTACTTC. This translates into CASSQAYLQGRISYEQYF.

This sequence joins TRBV7-9 and TRBJ2-7; 10 bases agree with TRBD2. Germline loops: CDR1 SEHNR, CDR2 FQNEAQ (reference sequence). This CDR3 is 15 amino acids long. The J segment lost 4 bases and the V segment lost 6 bases, leaving 9 bases of the junction unmatched. CDR3 region: CASSPTSGARYEQYF. CDR3 in DNA: TGTGCCAGCAGTCCTACTAGCGGGGCTAGATACGAGCAGTACTTC.

This chain connects TRBV5-1 to TRBJ2-7, with 7 bases lining up with TRBD1. Germline values: CDR1 SGHRS, CDR2 YFSETQ. Trimming removed 4 bases from V and 0 bases from J; junction bases left unmatched: 4. The CDR3 extends over 14 amino acids. The CDR3, as DNA: TGCGCCAGCAGCCCGGGACAGTTCTCCTACGAGCAGTACTTC. This gives the protein CASSPGQFSYEQYF.

This sequence joins TRBV19 and TRBJ2-7; 9 bases match TRBD1. The germline CDR1 and CDR2 sequences are LNHDA and SQIVND (reference sequence). The length of the CDR3 is 15 residues. V lost 8 bases to trimming and J lost 1 base; unmatched junction nucleotides: 9. The DNA for the CDR3 is TGTGCCAGTGGTTCGGGACAGGGTTTATCCTACGAGCAGTACTTC. Translated, it gives CASGSGQGLSYEQYF.

This chain joins TRBV5-1 and TRBJ2-7, with TRBD2 identical over 7 bases. The J segment lost 10 bases and the V segment lost 4 bases, leaving 8 bases of the junction unmatched. Germline loops: CDR1 SGHRS, CDR2 YFSETQ. This CDR3 region has 12 residues. The CDR3 is CASSPPSGVQYF. In DNA, the CDR3 is TGCGCCAGCAGCCCCCCCAGCGGGGTCCAGTACTTC. Filled out from reference TRBV5-1 and TRBJ2-7, the complete variable domain reads KAGVTQTPRYLIKTRGQQVTLSCSPISGHRSVSWYQQTPGQGLQFLFEYFSETQRNKGNFPGRFSGRQFSNSRSEMNVSTLELGDSALYLCASSPPSGVQYFGPGTRLTVT.

About this clone itself: The same CDR3 arises from other DNA sequences in this sample as well. The rearrangement joins TRBV19 to TRBJ2-3, with 9 bases identical to TRBD2. J was trimmed by 0 bases and V by 4 bases; bases with no gene match: 2. The CDR3 contains 15 residues. The germline V gene encodes CDR1 LNHDA and CDR2 SQIVND (reference sequence). CDR3 nucleotides: TGTGCCAGTAGTACCCTAGCGGGGAGCACAGATACGCAGTATTTT. Its protein is CASSTLAGSTDTQYF.

This sequence joins TRBV7-2 and TRBJ2-7, with a weak D call TRBD2 (6 bases). V dropped 5 bases and J dropped 2 bases, with 13 bases sitting between them. The CDR3 loop spans 14 amino acids. The germline gives CDR1 SGHTA, CDR2 FQGNSA. CDR3 region: CASSAQAGTYEQYF. The CDR3 DNA sequence: TGTGCCAGCAGCGCCCAGGCGGGGACCTACGAGCAGTACTTC.

This chain links TRBV7-9 with TRBJ1-1; D is perhaps TRBD1 (6 bases). The V gene's germline CDR1 is SEHNR and CDR2 FQNEAQ (reference sequence). Trimming stripped 4 bases from V and 1 base from J, with 13 bases between. This CDR3 region has 15 residues. The CDR3 loop is CASSWETGGNTEAFF. The DNA for the CDR3 is TGTGCCAGCAGCTGGGAGACAGGAGGGAACACTGAAGCTTTCTTT.

The rearrangement joins TRBV28 to TRBJ2-3; D might be TRBD1 (5 bases). The CDR3 spans 15 residues. The V gene's germline CDR1 is MDHEN and CDR2 SYDVKM. V was shortened by 1 base and J by 0 bases, with 8 bases between the two germline ends. Here the CDR3 DNA reads TGTGCCAGCAGTTTATACAGGCGAAGCACAGATACGCAGTATTTT. It codes for CASSLYRRSTDTQYF.

The chain joins TRBV28 to TRBJ2-3; the D is unclear. The V end was cut by 6 bases, the J end by 0 bases, with 13 bases between. The CDR3 runs to 15 residues. Germline CDR1 reads MDHEN; CDR2 reads SYDVKM. The CDR3 nucleotides read TGTGCCAGCAGGACATACTACCCTAGCACAGATACGCAGTATTTT. Encoded protein: CASRTYYPSTDTQYF.

The chain carries TRBV9 and TRBJ2-3, with 14 bases aligning to TRBD2. There are 18 residues in the CDR3. Germline CDR1 reads SGDLS; CDR2 reads YYNGEE. V was pared by 4 bases and J by 0 bases, with 7 bases of the junction left unmatched. The CDR3 protein is CASSLTSGGVESTDTQYF. In DNA, the CDR3 is TGTGCCAGCAGCCTGACTAGCGGGGGGGTCGAAAGCACAGATACGCAGTATTTT.

J is TRBJ2-5 and V is TRBV18; D could derive from TRBD1 or TRBD2 (5 bases each). The germline V and J ends were trimmed by 3 bases and 2 bases, with 16 bases remaining between them. The CDR3 spans 16 residues. Germline lookup yields CDR1 KGHSH and CDR2 LQKENI. In nucleotides, the CDR3 is TGTGCCAGCTCACCCCCGGGACGGCCGAGTCAAGAGACCCAGTACTTC. This codes for CASSPPGRPSQETQYF.

This clone was recorded only once. The CDR3 loop is CASSPGQGARQYF. The CDR3 DNA reads as TGTGCCAGCAGCCCCGGACAGGGGGCCCGCCAGTACTTC. The rearrangement uses TRBV11-3 and TRBJ2-5; TRBD1 agrees at 11 bases. In germline, CDR1 is SGHNT, CDR2 YENEEA. The CDR3 consists of 13 residues. Losses at the gene ends were 5 bases for V and 10 bases for J; bases not matched to a gene: 6.